The 2 T cell receptor beta chains listed next were all sequenced from one sample in a study of identical twins. TCRdb re-analysed the 5' RACE reads in MiXCR, keeping a single row per CDR3 protein. Of 1.5 million to 2 million distinct CDR3 sequences in the sample, roughly a third were seen once. Source material: cord blood. Every receptor here comes from a newborn girl in good health.

The chain carries TRBV29-1 and TRBJ1-6, with 7 positions matching TRBD1. The CDR3 runs to 13 residues. Trimming took 4 bases from V and 4 from J; bases not matched to a gene: 1. CDR1 and CDR2 (germline): SQVTM, ANQGSEA. The CDR3 here is CSVGQGYNSPLHF. The DNA for the CDR3 is TGCAGCGTTGGACAGGGTTATAATTCACCCCTCCACTTT.

There are a few counts of this clonotype. The J gene is TRBJ2-3, the V gene TRBV5-1; D is perhaps TRBD1 or TRBD2 (5 bases each). Trimming pared 6 bases from V and 2 bases from J, leaving 13 bases between. The CDR3 covers 14 residues. Looked up from germline, CDR1 is SGHRS and CDR2 is YFSETQ. The CDR3 loop reads CASTDTGPTDTQYF. CDR3 nucleotide sequence: TGCGCCAGCACCGACACGGGGCCCACAGATACGCAGTATTTT. Full variable domain (missing parts from reference TRBV5-1 and TRBJ2-3): KAGVTQTPRYLIKTRGQQVTLSCSPISGHRSVSWYQQTPGQGLQFLFEYFSETQRNKGNFPGRFSGRQFSNSRSEMNVSTLELGDSALYLCASTDTGPTDTQYFGPGTRLTVL.